A single sample is the source of the 21 T cell receptor beta chains below, sequenced in a study of T-cell reconstitution after alpha-beta-depleted transplantation in children. Library preparation (for TCRbeta) was performed with unique molecular identifiers. In TCRdb, the PCR reads were re-called with MiXCR into one record per CDR3 protein. The table has hundreds of thousands of distinct CDR3 sequences, around 18% seen once. The material was PBMCs from the stem cell graft donor, obtained from the stem cell graft. The origin of the receptors is a human donor who donated a stem cell graft to a child with acute lymphoblastic leukemia.

The chain combines TRBV21-1 with TRBJ1-5; no DNA check was done on the table's D call, TRBD1. TRBV21-1 is a listed pseudogene. This CDR3 contains 19 residues. The CDR3 loop is CASSLWRTGTSLSNQPQHF. CDR3 DNA sequence: TGTGCCAGCAGCCTCTGGAGAACAGGGACTTCACTAAGCAATCAGCCCCAGCATTTT.

This clonotype has only a few counts. The rearrangement uses TRBV11-1 and TRBJ2-4; D unresolved. This CDR3 is 18 amino acids long. Trimming removed 3 bases at V and 2 bases at J, with 20 bases between. CDR1 and CDR2 from the germline V gene are SGHAT and FQDESV (reference sequence). CDR3 protein: CASSLRTTRDDPKNIQYF. The CDR3 DNA follows: TGTGCCAGCAGCTTGCGAACCACTCGAGACGACCCCAAAAACATTCAGTACTTC.

The chain has TRBV5-1 and TRBJ2-1, with TRBD1 as a possible D gene (6 bases). The V end was cut by 1 base, the J end by 9 bases, with 20 bases between. The CDR3 length is 16 residues. The germline V gene has CDR1 SGHRS and CDR2 YFSETQ. CDR3 DNA sequence: TGCGCCAGCAGCTTGAGTATCCTCAGGGGTTTCGTTGAGCAGTTCTTC. It specifies CASSLSILRGFVEQFF.

V and J are TRBV7-6 and TRBJ2-2; TRBD1 aligns across 7 bases. This CDR3 region has 20 residues. The junction had 18 bases not matched to a gene; V was cut back by 4 bases and J by 1 base. The germline gives CDR1 SGHVS, CDR2 FNYEAQ. Written as DNA, the CDR3 is TGTGCCAGCAGCTCCGCCATTCCACGACAGGGCCTCTTGAACACCGGGGAGCTGTTTTTT. It codes for CASSSAIPRQGLLNTGELFF.

Here the CDR3 DNA reads TGTGCCAGCAGCTTATGGGATTCCGGGGAGCTGTTTTTT. Amino acid sequence: CASSLWDSGELFF. The chain joins TRBV7-9 to TRBJ2-2; D is uncertain. The CDR3 spans 13 residues. Germline assignment: CDR1 SEHNR and CDR2 FQNEAQ (reference sequence). V lost 2 bases to trimming and J lost 6 bases, with 7 bases between them.

This clonotype came up a few times. The chain links TRBV5-6 to TRBJ2-5; TRBD1 or TRBD2 may be the D gene (5 bases each). V lost 2 bases, J lost 5 bases, and 10 bases lay in between. Germline CDR1 is SGHDT and CDR2 is YYEEEE. The CDR3 totals 13 residues. In DNA form, the CDR3 reads TGTGCCAGCAGCTTATACGGGGCGGAGACCCAGTACTTC. Encoded protein: CASSLYGAETQYF.

This clonotype was recorded a few times. This rearrangement joins TRBV20-1 to TRBJ2-3; 9 nucleotides line up with TRBD1. Germline CDR1 and CDR2: DFQATT and SNEGSKA (reference sequence). This CDR3 spans 15 amino acids. The junction had 4 bases not matched to a gene; V was cut back by 3 bases and J by 0 bases. CDR3 loop: CSARDGQGSTDTQYF. CDR3 DNA sequence: TGCAGTGCTAGGGACGGACAGGGGAGCACAGATACGCAGTATTTT.

There are a few counts of this clonotype. V and J are TRBV27 and TRBJ1-1, with D uncertain. V dropped 3 bases and J dropped 2 bases, with 10 bases sitting between them. Germline CDR1 is MNHEY and CDR2 is SMNVEV (reference sequence). The CDR3 spans 14 residues. In DNA, the CDR3 is TGTGCCAGCAGTTTCCTACGGATAAACACTGAAGCTTTCTTT. Protein: CASSFLRINTEAFF.

This clonotype was detected a few times. CDR3 sequence reads: CASRLTGGDNQPQHF. The CDR3 DNA reads as TGTGCCAGCAGATTGACAGGGGGAGACAATCAGCCCCAGCATTTT. This chain links TRBV28 with TRBJ1-5, with 9 bases aligning to TRBD1. The V segment lost 6 bases and the J segment 3 bases; nucleotides outside the gene matches: 6. CDR1 and CDR2 from the germline V gene are MDHEN and SYDVKM. This CDR3 comprises 15 residues.

This clonotype occurred a few times. The rearrangement links TRBV7-9 to TRBJ1-1, with 10 nucleotides matching TRBD1. CDR1 and CDR2 (germline): SEHNR, FQNEAQ (reference sequence). The CDR3 consists of 16 residues. J was trimmed by 0 bases and V by 5 bases; bases with no gene match: 6. The CDR3 protein is CASSPGQGVLNTEAFF. CDR3 DNA sequence: TGTGCCAGCAGCCCTGGACAGGGGGTATTGAACACTGAAGCTTTCTTT.

This chain links TRBV10-3 with TRBJ2-1, with 12 bases that match TRBD2. V lost 8 bases, J lost 1 base, and 0 bases stayed unmatched. The CDR3 is 14 residues long. CDR1 is ENHRY and CDR2 is SYGVKD in the germline V gene. CDR3 amino acids: CAIGLAGSYNEQFF. CDR3 DNA: TGTGCCATCGGACTAGCGGGATCCTACAATGAGCAGTTCTTC.

The chain is built from TRBV27 and TRBJ2-1; 7 bases fit TRBD2. Germline V gives CDR1 MNHEY, CDR2 SMNVEV (reference sequence). V lost 3 bases, J lost 7 bases, and 9 bases stayed unmatched. The CDR3 length is 15 residues. The CDR3, as DNA: TGTGCCAGCAGTTTTGATCGGGGAGGGGAGAATGAGCAGTTCTTC. This sequence encodes CASSFDRGGENEQFF.

The table lists this clonotype with a few counts. J is TRBJ2-6 and V is TRBV4-1; 7 bases line up with TRBD1. Germline CDR1 reads MGHRA; CDR2 reads YSYEKL. With V trimmed by 5 bases and J by 3 bases, 4 bases remained unmatched. CDR3 size: 15 residues. The CDR3 sequence: CASSIQGSGANVLTF. The CDR3 nucleotides are TGCGCCAGCAGCATACAGGGGAGTGGGGCCAACGTCCTGACTTTC.

The V and J genes are TRBV13 and TRBJ2-7; 13 positions match TRBD2. With V trimmed by 6 bases and J by 3 bases, 8 bases remained unmatched. The CDR3 totals 16 residues. The germline gives CDR1 PRHDT, CDR2 FYEKMQ (reference sequence). CDR3 coding DNA: TGTGCCAGCAGTCCAGGACTAGCGGGAGCCCACTACGAGCAGTACTTC. Its protein is CASSPGLAGAHYEQYF.

The J gene is TRBJ2-3, the V gene TRBV4-1; possibly TRBD2 for D (7 bases). Germline lookup yields CDR1 MGHRA and CDR2 YSYEKL. V shed 2 bases and J shed 6 bases, with 21 bases lying between them. This CDR3 is 17 amino acids long. CDR3 loop: CASSQPRLAPRGDTQYF. DNA for the CDR3: TGCGCCAGCAGCCAACCGCGACTAGCCCCGAGGGGGGATACGCAGTATTTT.

This clonotype occurred once. CDR3 nucleotides: TGCGCCAGCAGCACCAGGGGGCCTAACGAGCAGTACTTC. Protein product: CASSTRGPNEQYF. The chain uses TRBV5-1 and TRBJ2-7, with TRBD1 identical over 8 bases. Trimming took 4 bases from V and 5 from J; bases not matched to a gene: 5. The CDR3 extends over 13 amino acids. CDR1 and CDR2 (germline): SGHRS, YFSETQ.

The V gene is TRBV7-6, the J gene TRBJ1-1; a weak D match, TRBD1 (6 bases). Germline lookup yields CDR1 SGHVS and CDR2 FNYEAQ. CDR3 size: 14 residues. Trimming pared 5 bases from V and 5 bases from J, leaving 15 bases between. CDR3 nucleotide sequence: TGTGCCAGCAGCCGAGGGGGTTTAGGTACTGAAGCTTTCTTT. This codes for CASSRGGLGTEAFF.

This clonotype was seen just once. V usage is TRBV19 and J usage is TRBJ1-2; D gene unclear. Germline V gives CDR1 LNHDA, CDR2 SQIVND (reference sequence). The germline V and J ends were trimmed by 7 bases and 4 bases, with 13 bases remaining between them. The CDR3 covers 13 residues. The CDR3, as DNA: TGTGCCAGTAAAATGGCGACACCCTATGGCTACACCTTC. This codes for CASKMATPYGYTF.

The V call is TRBV29-1, the J call TRBJ2-1; 9 positions match TRBD2. Germline assignment: CDR1 SQVTM and CDR2 ANQGSEA. The CDR3 covers 16 residues. With V trimmed by 2 bases and J by 0 bases, 5 bases remained unmatched. CDR3 bases: TGCAGCGTTGAACCGGCTAGCGGGAACTCCTACAATGAGCAGTTCTTC. Amino acids: CSVEPASGNSYNEQFF.

This clonotype was seen at least ten times. The J gene is TRBJ2-6, the V gene TRBV5-1; 9 bases line up with TRBD1. J gave up 0 bases and V 0 bases, and 7 bases lay outside the gene matches. CDR1 SGHRS and CDR2 YFSETQ come from the germline V gene. The CDR3 runs to 19 residues. DNA for the CDR3: TGCGCCAGCAGCTTGGAATTACAGGGGGCTAGCTCTGGGGCCAACGTCCTGACTTTC. Translated, it gives CASSLELQGASSGANVLTF.

The rearrangement uses TRBV15 and TRBJ2-2; D remains ambiguous. CDR1 LNHNV and CDR2 YYDKDF come from the germline V gene (reference sequence). Trimming stripped 1 base from V and 1 base from J, with 4 bases between. The CDR3 is made up of 14 amino acids. CDR3 region: CATSRVRNTGELFF. The CDR3 DNA reads TGTGCCACCAGCAGAGTCCGGAACACCGGGGAGCTGTTTTTT.